The T cell receptor (beta chain) under discussion was sequenced for a study of OX40 agonist ivuxolimab in advanced cancers. Peripheral blood came from all dose cohorts at three timepoints. Using immunoSEQ multiplex PCR, the repertoire was profiled, and TCRdb retains in-frame clones only, with some absent. The profile shows roughly 3,500 clones, about 70% of them singletons. A word on this clone: What it binds is not known.

Regarding the study as a whole: CD4+ and CD8+ T cells in blood underwent clonal expansion by week 6 at 0.1 to 3.0 mg/kg.

Looked up from germline, CDR1 is SGDLS and CDR2 is YYNGEE. CDR3 length: 15 residues. V was clipped by 4 bases and J by 3 bases, with 13 bases between them. This clonotype was obtained from an adult with an advanced solid tumor such as melanoma, head and neck, liver or kidney cancer. The chain couples TRBV9 to TRBJ2-2, with a tentative D call TRBD2 (6 bases). The sequencing used CD4+ or CD8+ T cells sorted from blood, collected in a trial of the OX40 agonist ivuxolimab. This CDR3 is CASSPWGVDTGELFF. In nucleotides, the CDR3 is TGTGCCAGCAGCCCGTGGGGGGTCGACACCGGGGAGCTGTTTTTT.